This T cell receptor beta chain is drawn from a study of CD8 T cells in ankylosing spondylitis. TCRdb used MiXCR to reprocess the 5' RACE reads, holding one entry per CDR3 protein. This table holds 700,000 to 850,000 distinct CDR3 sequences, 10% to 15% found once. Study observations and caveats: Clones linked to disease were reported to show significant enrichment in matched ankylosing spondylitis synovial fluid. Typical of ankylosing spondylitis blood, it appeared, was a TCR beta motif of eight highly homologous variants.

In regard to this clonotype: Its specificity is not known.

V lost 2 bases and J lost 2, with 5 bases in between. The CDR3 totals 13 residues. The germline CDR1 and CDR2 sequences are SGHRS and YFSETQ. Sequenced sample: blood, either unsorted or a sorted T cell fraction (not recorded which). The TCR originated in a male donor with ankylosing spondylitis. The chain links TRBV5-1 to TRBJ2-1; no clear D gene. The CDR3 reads CASSFPPYNEQFF. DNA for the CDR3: TGCGCCAGCAGCTTCCCCCCCTACAATGAGCAGTTCTTC.